This T cell receptor (beta chain) was identified during a study of T cells after posttransplantation cyclophosphamide. Cyclophosphamide on days +3 and +4 followed busulfan-fludarabine conditioning and a marrow graft. General study results and limits: Donor-recipient repertoire similarity was low at 1-2 months, rising over year one. Recipient CMV seropositivity and CMV reactivation strongly tracked TRB clonality. TRB overlap between skin or GI tissue T cells and blood was limited.

Ten or more counts support this clone. Antigen: not known. Only in-frame clones appear in the TCRdb table, and some are missing; sequencing was by immunoSEQ multiplex PCR. The sample has about 25,000 clones, none seen only once; the top ten hold 1.5% to 2%. CDR3 length: 11 residues. The V end lost 10 bases, the J end lost 8 bases, and 13 bases lay between the germline ends. Germline V CDR1 and CDR2: SGHNT, YYREEE (reference sequence). Here the sequenced sample was PBMCs, taken after allogeneic stem cell transplant with posttransplant cyclophosphamide. This chain uses TRBV5-4 with TRBJ2-1; D is perhaps TRBD1 (6 bases). The clonotype originates from a male patient aged 18 to 29 who received an allogeneic stem cell transplant from a related donor, was CMV-positive, and had no GVHD. Some T cells may have originated in the graft donor. Here the CDR3 DNA reads TGTGCCGGGGGTAGGACAGATGAGCAGTTCTTC. Protein product: CAGGRTDEQFF.